The 21 T cell receptor beta chains listed next were all sequenced from one sample in a study of cytomegalovirus exposure and HLA in healthy donors. The study ran its PCR with 60 Vbeta and 13 Jbeta primers. Data came from immunoSEQ multiplex PCR; TCRdb stores just in-frame clones and leaves some out. Of 150,000 to 200,000 clones in the sample, approximately 81% are singletons; the top ten hold around 0.25%. Sequencing was carried out using PBMCs. These receptors originate from a boy aged 5 to 17 in good health and CMV-seronegative.

The V call is TRBV9, the J call TRBJ2-2; 8 nucleotides line up with TRBD1. Germline V CDR1 and CDR2: SGDLS, YYNGEE. This CDR3 has 16 amino acids. V lost 4 bases and J lost 2; bases outside the gene matches: 7. As DNA, the CDR3 is TGTGCCAGCAGCCCTTTCGGACAGGGTAACACCGGGGAGCTGTTTTTT. Translation gives CASSPFGQGNTGELFF.

V is TRBV29-1 and J is TRBJ1-2, with TRBD1 as a possible D gene (6 bases). CDR1 SQVTM and CDR2 ANQGSEA come from the germline V gene. CDR3 length equals 12 residues. Trimming cost V 2 bases and J 7 bases, with 11 bases left between them. The CDR3 DNA sequence: TGCAGCGTTGAAATGGGGGCCCCTGGCTACACCTTC. The encoded protein is CSVEMGAPGYTF.

The chain links TRBV5-4 to TRBJ1-1, with D unresolved. The germline CDR1 and CDR2 sequences are SGHNT and YYREEE (reference sequence). Trimming stripped 3 bases from V and 11 bases from J, with 11 bases between. The CDR3 is 11 amino acids. The chain's CDR3 is CASSSGILAFF. In DNA form, the CDR3 reads TGTGCCAGCAGCTCGGGAATACTGGCTTTCTTT.

The chain joins TRBV4-2 to TRBJ1-1, with D uncertain. The CDR3 is 12 residues long. Germline CDR1 is LGHNA and CDR2 is YNFKEQ. Trimming removed 6 bases at V and 1 base at J, with 6 bases between. The CDR3 bases are TGTGCCAGCAGGATCGGGAACACTGAAGCTTTCTTT. This codes for CASRIGNTEAFF.

J is TRBJ1-1 and V is TRBV10-3, with D hard to call. V lost 2 bases and J 4 bases, leaving 8 bases between the germline ends. Germline lookup yields CDR1 ENHRY and CDR2 SYGVKD. CDR3 size: 13 residues. The CDR3 region has the DNA TGTGCCATCAGTGAGCCAGAAACCACTGAAGCTTTCTTT. Residues: CAISEPETTEAFF.

The rearrangement links TRBV9 to TRBJ2-7, with TRBD2 identical over 14 bases. This CDR3 comprises 15 residues. The junction had 3 bases not matched to a gene; V was cut back by 4 bases and J by 3 bases. Looked up from germline, CDR1 is SGDLS and CDR2 is YYNGEE. CDR3 sequence (DNA): TGTGCCAGCAGCTTCGGGACTAGCGGGAGCTACGAGCAGTACTTC. Translating gives CASSFGTSGSYEQYF.

This sequence joins TRBV19 and TRBJ1-5, with D maybe TRBD1 (5 bases). Germline V gene lookup returns CDR1 LNHDA and CDR2 SQIVND (reference sequence). This CDR3 contains 16 residues. The ends were cut back, 3 bases at V and 3 bases at J, with 15 bases in the middle. Written as DNA, the CDR3 is TGTGCCAGTAGTATCGTTCAGGGTGTCGACAATCAGCCCCAGCATTTT. It translates to CASSIVQGVDNQPQHF.

This sequence joins TRBV10-3 and TRBJ2-7; D is perhaps TRBD1 (6 bases). This CDR3 has 13 amino acids. Germline CDR1 ENHRY, CDR2 SYGVKD. Trimming removed 1 base from V and 4 bases from J, with 8 bases in between. CDR3 loop: CAISEFRGYEQYF. The CDR3, as DNA: TGTGCCATCAGTGAGTTCAGGGGATACGAGCAGTACTTC.

V usage is TRBV14 and J usage is TRBJ2-6; TRBD2 is a possible D gene (5 bases). CDR1 SGHDN and CDR2 FVKESK come from the germline V gene. The CDR3 extends over 19 amino acids. With 0 bases removed from V and 1 base from J, the gap between germline ends came to 16 bases. The CDR3 region is CASSQDRGSLVSGANVLTF. CDR3 nucleotide sequence: TGTGCCAGCAGCCAAGACCGAGGGAGCCTGGTATCTGGGGCCAACGTCCTGACTTTC.

The rearrangement joins TRBV2 to TRBJ2-4; TRBD1 aligns across 7 bases. The CDR3 runs 12 residues. Germline loops: CDR1 SNHLY, CDR2 FYNNEI. The J segment lost 5 bases and the V segment lost 11 bases, leaving 6 bases of the junction unmatched. This CDR3 reads CAGKDRENIQYF. The CDR3 bases are TGTGCCGGAAAAGACAGGGAAAACATTCAGTACTTC.

The chain links TRBV5-6 to TRBJ2-3; 8 nucleotides align to TRBD1. With 6 bases clipped from V and 4 bases from J, the junction kept 22 bases outside the gene matches. This CDR3 is built from 19 residues. Germline V CDR1 and CDR2: SGHDT, YYEEEE. CDR3 protein: CASTVLTGALPGSSDTQYF. The CDR3 DNA follows: TGTGCCAGCACCGTCTTGACAGGGGCCTTACCGGGTAGCTCAGATACGCAGTATTTT.

The rearrangement joins TRBV6-5 to TRBJ2-7; 8 nucleotides agree with TRBD2. This CDR3 spans 16 amino acids. Unmatched junction bases numbered 13, after V lost 6 bases and J lost 3 bases. CDR1 MNHEY and CDR2 SVGAGI come from the germline V gene. The CDR3 nucleotides read TGTGCCAGCAGATACCGGGGGGGCGGGAGCGTCTACGAGCAGTACTTC. It is translated as CASRYRGGGSVYEQYF.

V and J are TRBV30 and TRBJ1-2; TRBD1 matches at 7 bases. Trimming took 1 base from V and 0 from J; bases not matched to a gene: 5. The CDR3 is 15 amino acids. Germline V gene lookup returns CDR1 GTSNPN and CDR2 SVGIG (reference sequence). The CDR3 protein is CAWSEKGQPNYGYTF. CDR3 nucleotide sequence: TGTGCCTGGAGTGAAAAGGGACAGCCTAACTATGGCTACACCTTC.

The V call is TRBV30, the J call TRBJ1-2; tentatively, D is TRBD1 (5 bases). CDR3 length equals 15 residues. CDR1 and CDR2 (germline): GTSNPN, SVGIG (reference sequence). V was pared by 4 bases and J by 4 bases, with 19 bases between. DNA for the CDR3: TGTGCCTGGACCTACCCAGGGCCATCTCCCTATGGCTACACCTTC. Protein: CAWTYPGPSPYGYTF. Full variable domain (rest looked up from reference TRBV30 and TRBJ1-2): SQTIHQWPATLVQPVGSPLSLECTVEGTSNPNLYWYRQAAGRGLQLLFYSVGIGQISSEVPQNLSASRPQDRQFILSSKKLLLSDSGFYLCAWTYPGPSPYGYTFGSGTRLTVV.

V gene TRBV7-9 combines with J gene TRBJ2-1; 8 nucleotides line up with TRBD1. CDR3 length equals 19 residues. Germline CDR1 is SEHNR and CDR2 is FQNEAQ (reference sequence). Unmatched junction bases numbered 14, after V lost 4 bases and J lost 0 bases. CDR3: CASSSSHRTGQSSYNEQFF. The CDR3 coding sequence is TGTGCCAGCAGCTCATCCCATCGGACAGGGCAAAGCTCCTACAATGAGCAGTTCTTC.

The chain joins TRBV9 to TRBJ2-5; 10 bases align to TRBD1. Near its end, the DNA agrees better with TRBJ2-7, so the J call may be wrong. This CDR3 is built from 15 residues. Germline-derived CDR1 and CDR2 are SGDLS and YYNGEE. The CDR3 is CASSEGTGVAYEQYF. The CDR3 region has the DNA TGTGCCAGCAGCGAGGGGACAGGGGTTGCCTACGAGCAGTACTTC.

V gene TRBV5-1 combines with J gene TRBJ2-1, with 7 bases that match TRBD2. From germline, CDR1 is SGHRS and CDR2 YFSETQ. V shed 4 bases, J shed 8 bases, and the junction held 15 bases outside the gene matches. This CDR3 spans 16 amino acids. The CDR3 here is CASSPGAGRSLYEQFF. The CDR3 nucleotides read TGCGCCAGCAGCCCCGGTGCCGGGAGGAGTCTCTATGAGCAGTTCTTC.

The rearrangement joins TRBV28 to TRBJ2-7, with unresolved D. The CDR3 contains 13 residues. Germline V CDR1 and CDR2: MDHEN, SYDVKM. Deletions cut 2 bases from V and 2 bases from J, with 7 bases between. CDR3 nucleotide sequence: TGTGCCAGCAGTTTACCTATAACCTACGAGCAGTACTTC. It is translated as CASSLPITYEQYF.

CDR3 sequence reads: CASSKGTGAPNTEAFF. The CDR3 DNA follows: TGTGCCAGCAGCAAGGGGACAGGGGCTCCAAACACTGAAGCTTTCTTT. V gene TRBV28 combines with J gene TRBJ1-1; 10 nucleotides agree with TRBD1. The CDR3 has 16 residues. The V and J ends lost 6 bases and 2 bases, in that order; junction bases with no gene match: 9. CDR1 and CDR2 from the germline V gene are MDHEN and SYDVKM.

The chain links TRBV19 to TRBJ1-1; D unclear. The CDR3 runs 15 residues. CDR1 is LNHDA and CDR2 is SQIVND in the germline V gene (reference sequence). The V gene lost 5 bases and the J gene lost 1 base, with 14 bases spanning the gap. The CDR3 loop is CASSASGIENTEAFF. CDR3 nucleotide sequence: TGTGCCAGTAGTGCTTCCGGGATCGAGAACACTGAAGCTTTCTTT.

V and J are TRBV30 and TRBJ1-1, with D unresolved. The CDR3 runs 13 residues. The V end lost 2 bases, the J end lost 1 base, and 8 bases lay between the germline ends. Germline V gene sequence: CDR1 GTSNPN, CDR2 SVGIG (reference sequence). The CDR3: CAWSMMANTEAFF. For the CDR3, the DNA is TGTGCCTGGAGTATGATGGCGAACACTGAAGCTTTCTTT.